One sample yielded the 4 T cell receptor beta chains listed below, sequenced in a study of Ad26.COV2.S vaccination and SARS-CoV-2 variants. Noted treatment: some 20 received Ad26.COV2.S at low or high dose, single or two shots; roughly five received placebo; per-sample allocation not given. After the first vaccine or placebo injection, samples were drawn on day 63. Using immunoSEQ multiplex PCR, the repertoire was profiled, and TCRdb retains in-frame clones only, with some absent. The profile shows about 420,000 clones, approximately 88% of them singletons. Here the sequenced sample was peripheral blood, taken in a trial of Ad26.COV2.S vaccine versus placebo. These receptors came from a person aged 18-65 years who received the Ad26.COV2.S COVID-19 vaccine or a placebo.

CDR3 sequence reads: CASSQGTDKYF. DNA for the CDR3: TGCGCCAGCAGCCAAGGGACGGATAAGTACTTC. The chain is built from TRBV4-1 and TRBJ2-7; no reliable D call. The CDR3 is 11 residues long. V lost 1 base and J 11 bases, leaving 9 bases between the germline ends. Germline V gene lookup returns CDR1 MGHRA and CDR2 YSYEKL.

The rearrangement joins TRBV5-1 to TRBJ2-7; tentative D call: TRBD1 (7 bases). CDR1 is SGHRS and CDR2 is YFSETQ in the germline V gene. This CDR3 is 15 amino acids long. The V end lost 4 bases, the J end lost 2 bases, and 16 bases lay between the germline ends. CDR3 nucleotide sequence: TGCGCCAGCAGCCGCGACCAGGGGGGCACCTACGAGCAGTACTTC. It specifies CASSRDQGGTYEQYF.

V is TRBV9 and J is TRBJ2-2, with 7 bases lining up with TRBD2. Germline V gene sequence: CDR1 SGDLS, CDR2 YYNGEE. V was pared by 2 bases and J by 9 bases, with 7 bases of the junction left unmatched. CDR3 length equals 14 residues. The CDR3 protein is CASSVGGSPRELFF. The CDR3 DNA reads TGTGCCAGCAGCGTCGGGGGGAGTCCCCGGGAGCTGTTTTTT.

The table lists this clone with a count of one. The chain has TRBV3-1 (or the pseudogene TRBV3-2) and TRBJ2-1, with 11 bases matching TRBD1. CDR3 length: 15 amino acids. The germline V gene has CDR1 LGHDT and CDR2 YNNKEL (reference sequence). With 4 bases clipped from V and 8 bases from J, the junction kept 7 bases outside the gene matches. The CDR3 DNA reads TGTGCCAGCAGCCCCCGGACAGGGGGCAGGGATGAGCAGTTCTTC. This gives the protein CASSPRTGGRDEQFF.